This is a list of T cell receptor beta chains from one sample in a study of T cells in Graves' hyperthyroidism and ophthalmopathy. TCRdb independently ran MiXCR on the multiplex PCR reads; one entry per CDR3 protein. There are under 550,000 distinct CDR3 sequences in the sample; just under 20% occur only once, and less than 55% lies in the top ten. Sequencing input: blood. The receptors originated from a man aged 35-49 years with Graves' ophthalmopathy. Both conserved end residues are part of each CDR3. D genes are given only for firm matches. Size is omitted from some rows. Given values are once, few, many or a class for expanded clones.

d_call | clone_size | j_call | v_call | cdr3_aa | cdr3_nt
- | - | TRBJ2-7 | TRBV3-1 | CASSPARGDYEQYF | TGTGCCAGCAGCCCCGCCAGGGGTGACTACGAGCAGTACTTC
TRBD2 | many | TRBJ2-5 | TRBV7-2 | CASAAGVQETQYF | TGTGCCAGCGCGGCGGGAGTGCAAGAGACCCAGTACTTC
TRBD2 | many | TRBJ2-1 | TRBV6-1 | CASSRLAVWFEQFF | TGTGCCAGCTCCCGACTAGCGGTTTGGTTTGAGCAGTTCTTC
TRBD2 | few | TRBJ2-4 | TRBV28 | CASSTGTSGRLAKNIQYF | TGTGCCAGCAGTACCGGGACTAGCGGGCGTCTAGCCAAAAACATTCAGTACTTC
TRBD1 | few | TRBJ2-7 | TRBV2 | CASMGQGRYEQYF | TGTGCCAGCATGGGACAGGGACGCTACGAGCAGTACTTC
TRBD1 | many | TRBJ1-1 | TRBV12-3/TRBV12-4 | CASSLGLGDRNTEAFF | TGTGCCAGCAGTTTAGGGCTTGGGGACAGGAACACTGAAGCTTTCTTT
TRBD2 | - | TRBJ2-1 | TRBV5-6 | CASSNPGLASDNEQFF | TGTGCCAGCAGCAACCCGGGACTAGCATCCGACAATGAGCAGTTCTTC
TRBD2 | few | TRBJ2-3 | TRBV20-1 | CSAIRLAGGPRDTQYF | TGCAGTGCTATCCGTCTAGCGGGGGGGCCTAGGGATACGCAGTATTTT
TRBD1 | many | TRBJ2-2 | TRBV11-3 | CASSSQRDRVSGELFF | TGTGCCAGCAGCTCCCAAAGGGACAGGGTTTCCGGGGAGCTGTTTTTT
- | few | TRBJ2-7 | TRBV9 | CASSLTQDFLDEQYF | TGTGCCAGCAGCCTAACCCAGGATTTTTTGGACGAGCAGTACTTC
- | few | TRBJ2-7 | TRBV19 | CASSIERGPAPYEQYF | TGTGCCAGTAGTATAGAGCGGGGTCCGGCCCCCTACGAGCAGTACTTC
TRBD1 | few | TRBJ2-1 | TRBV7-2 | CASSLKGQGSLEQFF | TGTGCCAGCAGCTTAAAGGGACAGGGGTCATTGGAGCAGTTCTTC
- | - | TRBJ1-1 | TRBV5-6 | CASSSGTLMNTEAFF | TGTGCCAGCAGTTCCGGGACACTTATGAACACTGAAGCTTTCTTT
- | - | TRBJ2-3 | TRBV18 | CASSPPSERPVTQYF | TGTGCCAGCTCACCACCGTCGGAGCGCCCCGTTACGCAGTATTTT
TRBD2 | - | TRBJ2-3 | TRBV28 | CASSFGGLAGGTDTQYF | TGTGCCAGCAGTTTCGGAGGGCTAGCGGGAGGCACAGATACGCAGTATTTT
- | many | TRBJ2-4 | TRBV9 | CASSVRVPGVEVSVKVLAKNIQYF | TGTGCCAGCAGCGTTAGGGTCCCAGGGGTTGAAGTTTCCGTGAAGGTCCTAGCCAAAAACATTCAGTACTTC